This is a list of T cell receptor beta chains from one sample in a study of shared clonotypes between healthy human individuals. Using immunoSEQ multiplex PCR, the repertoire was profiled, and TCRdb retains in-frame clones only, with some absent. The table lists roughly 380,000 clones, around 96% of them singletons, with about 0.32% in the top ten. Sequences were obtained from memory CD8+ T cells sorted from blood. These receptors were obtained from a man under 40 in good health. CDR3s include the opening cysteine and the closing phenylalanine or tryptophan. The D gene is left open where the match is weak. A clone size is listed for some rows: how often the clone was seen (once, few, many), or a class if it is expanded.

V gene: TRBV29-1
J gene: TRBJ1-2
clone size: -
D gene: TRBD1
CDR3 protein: CSVAPRQGGYTF
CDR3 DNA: TGCAGCGTTGCCCCGCGACAGGGAGGCTACACCTTC

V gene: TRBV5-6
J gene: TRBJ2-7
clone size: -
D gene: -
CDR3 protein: CASSLLRRSYEQYF
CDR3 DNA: TGTGCCAGCAGCTTGTTACGGCGATCCTACGAGCAGTACTTC

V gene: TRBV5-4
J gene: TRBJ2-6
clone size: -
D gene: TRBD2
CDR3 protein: CASSLRGGTGANVLTF
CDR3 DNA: TGTGCCAGCAGCTTGCGGGGAGGGACTGGGGCCAACGTCCTGACTTTC

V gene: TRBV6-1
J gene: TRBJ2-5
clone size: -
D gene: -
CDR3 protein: CASKRQVQETQYF
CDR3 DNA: TGTGCCAGCAAGCGACAGGTCCAAGAGACCCAGTACTTC

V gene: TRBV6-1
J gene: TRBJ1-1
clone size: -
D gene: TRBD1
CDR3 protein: CASTRATGGTEAFF
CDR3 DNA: TGTGCCAGCACTAGAGCGACAGGGGGAACTGAAGCTTTCTTT

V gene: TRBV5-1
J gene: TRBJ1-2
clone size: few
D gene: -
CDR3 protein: CASSLTTNYGYTF
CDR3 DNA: TGCGCCAGCAGCTTGACAACTAACTATGGCTACACCTTC

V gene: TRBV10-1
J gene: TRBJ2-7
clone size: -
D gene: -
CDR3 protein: CASSESVNARPYEQYF
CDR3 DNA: TGCGCCAGCAGTGAGTCGGTCAACGCGAGACCCTACGAGCAGTACTTC

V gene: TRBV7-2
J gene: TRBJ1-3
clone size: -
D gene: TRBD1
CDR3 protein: CASSLGFRDSLSGNTIYF
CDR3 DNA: TGTGCCAGCAGCTTAGGCTTCCGGGACAGCCTCTCTGGAAACACCATATATTTT

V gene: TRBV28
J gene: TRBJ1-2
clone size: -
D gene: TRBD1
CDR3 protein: CASSFLRGTGHWNYGYTF
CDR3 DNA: TGTGCCAGCAGTTTCCTTCGGGGGACAGGCCATTGGAACTATGGCTACACCTTC

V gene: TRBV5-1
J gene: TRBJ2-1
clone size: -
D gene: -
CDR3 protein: CASSLGHLSNEQFF
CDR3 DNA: TGCGCCAGCAGCTTGGGACACCTCAGCAATGAGCAGTTCTTC

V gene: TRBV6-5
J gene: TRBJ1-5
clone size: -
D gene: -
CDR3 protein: CASSYRDGNQPQHF
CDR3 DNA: TGTGCCAGCAGTTACCGGGACGGCAATCAGCCCCAGCATTTT

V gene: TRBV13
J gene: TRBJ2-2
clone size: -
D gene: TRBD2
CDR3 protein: CASSPTREGSYTGELFF
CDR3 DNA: TGTGCCAGCAGCCCGACCCGGGAGGGCTCGTACACCGGGGAGCTGTTTTTT

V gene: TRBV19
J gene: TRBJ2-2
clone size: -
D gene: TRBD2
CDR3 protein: CASNPRLAASNTGELFF
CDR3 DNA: TGTGCCAGTAACCCCAGGCTAGCGGCCTCCAACACCGGGGAGCTGTTTTTT

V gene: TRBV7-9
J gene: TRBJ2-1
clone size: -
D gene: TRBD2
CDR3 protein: CASSRMPSSGSSYNEQFF
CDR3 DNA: TGTGCCAGCAGCCGAATGCCCTCTAGCGGTAGCTCCTACAATGAGCAGTTCTTC

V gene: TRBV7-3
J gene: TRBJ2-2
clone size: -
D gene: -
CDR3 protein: CASSLNAGTTGELFF
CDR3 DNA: TGTGCCAGCAGCCTAAATGCCGGGACAACCGGGGAGCTGTTTTTT

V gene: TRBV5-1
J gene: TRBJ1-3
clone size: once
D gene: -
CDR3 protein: CASSLGPSGNTIYF
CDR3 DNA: TGCGCCAGCAGCTTGGGTCCCTCTGGAAACACCATATATTTT

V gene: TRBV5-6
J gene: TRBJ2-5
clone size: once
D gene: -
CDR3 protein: CASSFLETQYF
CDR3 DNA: TGTGCCAGCAGCTTTTTGGAGACCCAGTACTTC

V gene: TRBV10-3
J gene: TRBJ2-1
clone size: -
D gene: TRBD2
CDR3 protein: CAISEFGTSYNEQFF
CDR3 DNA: TGTGCCATCAGTGAGTTTGGGACTAGCTACAATGAGCAGTTCTTC

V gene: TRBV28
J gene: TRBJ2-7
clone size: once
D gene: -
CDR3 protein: CASSLFPADNYEQYF
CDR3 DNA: TGTGCCAGCAGTTTATTCCCGGCGGATAACTACGAGCAGTACTTC

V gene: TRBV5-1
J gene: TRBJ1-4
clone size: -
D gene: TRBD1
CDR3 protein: CASSPGQGARTNEKLFF
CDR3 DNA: TGCGCCAGCAGCCCGGGACAGGGGGCGCGGACTAATGAAAAACTGTTTTTT

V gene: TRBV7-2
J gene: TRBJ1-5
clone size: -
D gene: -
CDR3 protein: CASSLDREIQPQHF
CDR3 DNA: TGTGCCAGCAGCTTAGACAGGGAAATTCAGCCCCAGCATTTT

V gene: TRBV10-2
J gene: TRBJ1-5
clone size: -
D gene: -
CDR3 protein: CASSGQYSNQPQHF
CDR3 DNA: TGCGCCAGCAGCGGACAGTATAGCAATCAGCCCCAGCATTTT

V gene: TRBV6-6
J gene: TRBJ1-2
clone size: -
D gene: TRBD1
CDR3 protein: CASSLVGTGSHGYTF
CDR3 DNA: TGTGCCAGCAGCTTGGTCGGGACAGGCTCCCATGGCTACACCTTC

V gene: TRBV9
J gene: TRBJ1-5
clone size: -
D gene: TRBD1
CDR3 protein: CVSSVTTGSALSGNQPQHF
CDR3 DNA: TGTGTCAGCAGCGTTACGACAGGGTCGGCCTTATCGGGCAATCAGCCCCAGCATTTT

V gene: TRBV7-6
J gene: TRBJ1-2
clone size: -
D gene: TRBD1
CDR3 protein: CASSLDTGGYGYTF
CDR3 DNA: TGTGCCAGCAGTTTAGATACAGGGGGCTATGGCTACACCTTC

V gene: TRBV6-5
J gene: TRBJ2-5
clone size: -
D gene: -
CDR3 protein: CASSYSQGRETQYF
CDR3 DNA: TGTGCCAGCAGTTACAGCCAGGGTAGGGAGACCCAGTACTTC

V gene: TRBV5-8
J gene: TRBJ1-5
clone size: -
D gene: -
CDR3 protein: CASNRYAGVFQPQHF
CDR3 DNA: TGTGCCAGCAATCGGTACGCAGGGGTGTTTCAGCCCCAGCATTTT

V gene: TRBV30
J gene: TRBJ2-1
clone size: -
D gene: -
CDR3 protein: CAWKGKVVGNEQFF
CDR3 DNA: TGTGCCTGGAAGGGTAAAGTAGTTGGGAATGAGCAGTTCTTC

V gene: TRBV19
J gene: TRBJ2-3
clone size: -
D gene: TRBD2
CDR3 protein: CASSIGTSGSLPDTQYF
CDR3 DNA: TGTGCCAGTAGTATCGGGACTAGCGGGAGTCTTCCAGATACGCAGTATTTT

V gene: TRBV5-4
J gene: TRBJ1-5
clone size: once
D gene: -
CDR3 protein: CASSLDLTGNQPQHF
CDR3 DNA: TGTGCCAGCAGCTTGGATTTGACAGGAAATCAGCCCCAGCATTTT

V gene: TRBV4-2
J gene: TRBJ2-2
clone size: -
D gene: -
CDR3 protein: CASSNEVGVNTGELFF
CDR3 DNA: TGTGCCAGCAGCAACGAAGTCGGGGTAAACACCGGGGAGCTGTTTTTT

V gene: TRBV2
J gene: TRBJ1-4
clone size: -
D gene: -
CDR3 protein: CASRLDSYSTNEKLFF
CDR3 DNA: TGTGCCAGCAGGTTGGACAGCTATTCAACTAATGAAAAACTGTTTTTT

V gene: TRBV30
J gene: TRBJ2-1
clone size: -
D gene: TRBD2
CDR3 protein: CAWSIGGGRGDEQFF
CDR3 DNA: TGTGCCTGGAGCATAGGGGGCGGGAGGGGCGATGAGCAGTTCTTC

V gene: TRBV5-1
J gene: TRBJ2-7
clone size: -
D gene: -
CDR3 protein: CASSLGGQSYEQYF
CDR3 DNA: TGCGCCAGCAGCTTGGGGGGGCAATCCTACGAGCAGTACTTC

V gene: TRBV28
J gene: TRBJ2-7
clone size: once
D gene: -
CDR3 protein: CASSPTAYEQYF
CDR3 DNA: TGTGCCAGCAGCCCTACAGCCTACGAGCAGTACTTC

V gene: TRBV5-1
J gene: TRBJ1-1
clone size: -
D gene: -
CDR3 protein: CASSLASNMNTEAFF
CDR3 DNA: TGCGCCAGCAGCTTGGCCTCGAACATGAACACTGAAGCTTTCTTT

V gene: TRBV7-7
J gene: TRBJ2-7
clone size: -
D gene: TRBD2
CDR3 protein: CASSPLAGGTYEQYF
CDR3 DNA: TGTGCTAGCAGTCCTCTAGCGGGCGGGACCTACGAGCAGTACTTC